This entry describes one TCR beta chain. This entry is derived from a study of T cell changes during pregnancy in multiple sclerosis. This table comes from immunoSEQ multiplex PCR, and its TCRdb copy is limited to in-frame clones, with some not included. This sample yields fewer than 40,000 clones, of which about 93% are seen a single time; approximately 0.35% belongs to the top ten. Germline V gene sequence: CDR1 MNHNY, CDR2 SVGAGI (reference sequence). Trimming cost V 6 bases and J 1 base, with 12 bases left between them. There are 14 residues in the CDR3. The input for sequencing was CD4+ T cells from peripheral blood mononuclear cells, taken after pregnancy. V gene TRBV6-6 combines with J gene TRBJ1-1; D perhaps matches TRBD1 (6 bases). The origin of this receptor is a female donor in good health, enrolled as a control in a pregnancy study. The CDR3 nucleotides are TGTGCCAGCAGAAACAGGGAGGGGAACACTGAAGCTTTCTTT. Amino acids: CASRNREGNTEAFF.